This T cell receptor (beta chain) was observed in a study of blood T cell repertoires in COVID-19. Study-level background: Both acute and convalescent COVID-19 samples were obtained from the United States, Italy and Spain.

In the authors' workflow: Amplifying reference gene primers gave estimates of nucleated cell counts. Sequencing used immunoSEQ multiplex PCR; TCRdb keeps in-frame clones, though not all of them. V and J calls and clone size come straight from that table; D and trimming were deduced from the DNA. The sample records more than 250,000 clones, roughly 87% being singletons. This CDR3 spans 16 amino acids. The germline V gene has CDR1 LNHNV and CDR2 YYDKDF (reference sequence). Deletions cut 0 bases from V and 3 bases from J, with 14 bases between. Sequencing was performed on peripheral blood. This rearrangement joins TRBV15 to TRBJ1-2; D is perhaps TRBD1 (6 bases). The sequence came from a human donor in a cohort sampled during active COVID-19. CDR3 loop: CATSRDLTGSHYGYTF. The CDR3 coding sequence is TGTGCCACCAGCAGAGACTTAACAGGGAGTCACTATGGCTACACCTTC.